This record concerns one TCR beta chain sequence. Its antigen is unknown. V lost 0 bases and J lost 7, with 7 bases in between. Germline V gene sequence: CDR1 MNHEY, CDR2 SVGAGI. The CDR3 extends over 12 amino acids. Using immunoSEQ multiplex PCR, the repertoire was profiled, and TCRdb retains in-frame clones only, with some absent. This sample has 85,000 to 110,000 clones, with roughly 89% found just once. These data originate in a study of T cell responses to AZD1222 COVID-19 vaccine. Study-wide results and limits: Possibly, clonal diversity was underestimated; donors were largely white British and included more females.

The rearrangement links TRBV6-5 to TRBJ2-7; a possible D gene is TRBD1 (5 bases). Sequencing used peripheral blood, obtained on day 0 of AZD1222 vaccination. This receptor was taken from an adult in good health. The DNA for the CDR3 is TGTGCCAGCAGTTACTCGAAGGGGGAGCAGTACTTC. This gives the protein CASSYSKGEQYF.